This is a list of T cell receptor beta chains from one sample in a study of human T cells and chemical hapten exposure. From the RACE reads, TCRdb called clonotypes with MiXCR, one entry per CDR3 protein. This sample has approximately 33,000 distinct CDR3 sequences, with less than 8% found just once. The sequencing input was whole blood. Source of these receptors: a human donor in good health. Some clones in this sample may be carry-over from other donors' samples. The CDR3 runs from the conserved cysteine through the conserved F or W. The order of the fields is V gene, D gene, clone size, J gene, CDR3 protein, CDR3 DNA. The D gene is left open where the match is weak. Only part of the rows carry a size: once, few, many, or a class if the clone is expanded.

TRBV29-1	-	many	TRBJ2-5	CSVDWGQETQYF	TGCAGCGTTGATTGGGGGCAAGAGACCCAGTACTTC
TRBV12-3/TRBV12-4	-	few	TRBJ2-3	CASSLATTFDTQYF	TGTGCCAGCAGTTTAGCTACGACCTTCGATACGCAGTATTTT
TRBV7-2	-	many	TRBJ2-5	CASSLGRISLETQYF	TGTGCCAGCAGCCTGGGACGGATTAGCCTGGAGACCCAGTACTTC
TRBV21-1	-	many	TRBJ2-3	CASSSPWRGGIDTQYF	TGTGCCAGCAGCAGTCCCTGGCGGGGGGGAATAGATACGCAGTATTTT
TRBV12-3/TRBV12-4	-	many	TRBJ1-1	CASTIVENTEAFF	TGTGCCAGCACAATCGTCGAGAACACTGAAGCTTTCTTT
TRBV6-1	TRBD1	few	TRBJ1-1	CASSPQGENTEAFF	TGTGCCAGCAGTCCACAGGGGGAGAACACTGAAGCTTTCTTT
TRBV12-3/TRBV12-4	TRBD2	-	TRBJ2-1	CASSLVAGYNEQFF	TGTGCCAGCAGTTTGGTAGCGGGGTACAATGAGCAGTTCTTC
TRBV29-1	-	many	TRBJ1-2	CSVNRMYGYTF	TGCAGCGTTAACAGAATGTATGGCTACACCTTC
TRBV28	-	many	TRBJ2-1	CASSMDLNNEQFF	TGTGCCAGCAGTATGGACTTAAACAATGAGCAGTTCTTC
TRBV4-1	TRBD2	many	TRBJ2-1	CASSQDRGLEEFF	TGCGCCAGCAGCCAAGATAGGGGACTAGAGGAGTTCTTC
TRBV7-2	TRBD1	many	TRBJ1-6	CASSPDTGVNSPLHF	TGTGCCAGCAGCCCCGACACAGGGGTGAATTCACCCCTCCACTTT
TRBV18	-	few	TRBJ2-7	CASSPPGWGSYEQYF	TGTGCCAGCTCACCCCCGGGGTGGGGGTCCTACGAGCAGTACTTC
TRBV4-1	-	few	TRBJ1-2	CASSQDHRVDGYTF	TGCGCCAGCAGCCAAGATCACAGGGTAGATGGCTACACCTTC
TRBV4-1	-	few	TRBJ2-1	CASSRAASYNEQFF	TGCGCCAGCAGCCGAGCAGCCTCCTACAATGAGCAGTTCTTC
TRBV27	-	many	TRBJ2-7	CASSLGRSYEQYF	TGTGCCAGCAGTTTGGGCCGGTCCTACGAGCAGTACTTC
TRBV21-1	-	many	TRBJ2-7	CASSNDYEQYF	TGTGCCAGCAGCAACGACTACGAGCAGTACTTC
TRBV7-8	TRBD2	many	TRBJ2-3	CASSSLTGLGKDTQYF	TGTGCCAGCAGTTCCCTGACGGGACTAGGGAAGGATACGCAGTATTTT
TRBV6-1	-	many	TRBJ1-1	CASSEAWENTEAFF	TGTGCCAGCAGTGAAGCGTGGGAGAACACTGAAGCTTTCTTT
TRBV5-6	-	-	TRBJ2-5	CASGQNNQETQYF	TGTGCCAGCGGACAAAACAACCAAGAGACCCAGTACTTC
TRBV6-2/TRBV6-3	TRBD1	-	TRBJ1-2	CASSPGTESYTF	TGTGCCAGCAGTCCCGGGACAGAAAGCTACACCTTC
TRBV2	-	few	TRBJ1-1	CASKPTQGRVEAFF	TGTGCCAGCAAGCCAACGCAAGGACGGGTTGAAGCTTTCTTT
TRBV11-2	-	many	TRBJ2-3	CACGPRFTDTQYF	TGTGCCTGCGGGCCCAGGTTCACAGATACGCAGTATTTT
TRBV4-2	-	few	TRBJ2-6	CASNPDGNSGANVLTF	TGTGCCAGCAACCCGGACGGGAACTCTGGGGCCAACGTCCTGACTTTC
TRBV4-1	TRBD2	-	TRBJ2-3	CASSQDLAGFTDTQYF	TGCGCCAGCAGCCAAGATCTAGCGGGATTCACAGATACGCAGTATTTT
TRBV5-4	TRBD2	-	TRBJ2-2	CATTFEGLAGGTGELFF	TGTGCCACCACTTTTGAGGGACTAGCTGGAGGAACCGGGGAGCTGTTTTTT
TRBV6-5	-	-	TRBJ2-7	CASRLQGSSYEQYF	TGTGCCAGCAGACTCCAGGGGAGCTCCTACGAGCAGTACTTC
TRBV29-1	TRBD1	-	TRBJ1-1	CSVDGQGPFF	TGCAGCGTTGACGGACAGGGGCCTTTCTTT
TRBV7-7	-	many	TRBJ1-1	CASSESMNTEAFF	TGTGCCAGCAGCGAAAGCATGAACACTGAAGCTTTCTTT
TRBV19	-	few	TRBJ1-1	CASSTGRQGTEAFF	TGTGCCAGTAGTACGGGGCGTCAGGGCACTGAAGCTTTCTTT
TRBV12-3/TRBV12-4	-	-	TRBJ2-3	CASGSLTDTQYF	TGTGCCAGCGGGAGTTTAACAGATACGCAGTATTTT
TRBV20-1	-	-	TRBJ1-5	CSAGRGNDQPQHF	TGCAGTGCTGGCAGGGGTAACGATCAGCCCCAGCATTTT
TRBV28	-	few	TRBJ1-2	CASSLRPGRTYGYTF	TGTGCCAGCAGTCTAAGACCGGGACGGACCTATGGCTACACCTTC
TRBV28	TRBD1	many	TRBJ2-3	CASTPTGADRDYF	TGTGCCAGCACCCCGACAGGGGCGGACCGGGACTATTTT
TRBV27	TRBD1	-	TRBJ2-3	CASSQQGTSTDTQYF	TGTGCCAGTTCTCAACAGGGGACCAGCACAGATACGCAGTATTTT
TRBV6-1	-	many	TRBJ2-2	CASSQFGWELFF	TGTGCCAGCAGCCAATTCGGCTGGGAGCTGTTTTTT
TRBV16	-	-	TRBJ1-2	CASSQGAVDYGDTF	TGTGCCAGCAGCCAGGGGGCTGTGGACTATGGCGACACCTTC
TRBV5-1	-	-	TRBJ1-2	CASSLAMGTDYGYTF	TGCGCCAGCAGCTTGGCTATGGGCACTGACTATGGCTACACCTTC